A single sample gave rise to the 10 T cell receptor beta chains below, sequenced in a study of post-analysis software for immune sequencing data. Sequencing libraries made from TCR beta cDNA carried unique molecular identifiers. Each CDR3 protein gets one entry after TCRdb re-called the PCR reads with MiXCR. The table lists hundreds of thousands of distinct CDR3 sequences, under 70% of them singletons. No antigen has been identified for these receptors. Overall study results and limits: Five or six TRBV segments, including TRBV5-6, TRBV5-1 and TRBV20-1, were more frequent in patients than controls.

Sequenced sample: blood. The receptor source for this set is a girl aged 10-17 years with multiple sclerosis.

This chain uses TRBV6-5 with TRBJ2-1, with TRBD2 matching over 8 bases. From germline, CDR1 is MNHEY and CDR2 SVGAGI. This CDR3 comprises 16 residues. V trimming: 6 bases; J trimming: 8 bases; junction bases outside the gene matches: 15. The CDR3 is CASSGTSGPMGDEQFF. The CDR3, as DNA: TGTGCCAGCAGCGGAACTAGCGGTCCAATGGGGGATGAGCAGTTCTTC.

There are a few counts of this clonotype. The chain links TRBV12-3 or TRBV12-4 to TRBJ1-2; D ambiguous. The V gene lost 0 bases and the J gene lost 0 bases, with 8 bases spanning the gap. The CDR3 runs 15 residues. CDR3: CASSLAGFPNYGYTF. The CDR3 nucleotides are TGTGCCAGCAGTTTAGCGGGGTTCCCTAACTATGGCTACACCTTC.

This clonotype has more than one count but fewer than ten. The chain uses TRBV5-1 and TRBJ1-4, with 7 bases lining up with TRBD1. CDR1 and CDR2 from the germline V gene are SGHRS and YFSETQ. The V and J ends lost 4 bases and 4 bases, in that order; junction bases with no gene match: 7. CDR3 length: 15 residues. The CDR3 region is CASSLQGQINEKLFF. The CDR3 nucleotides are TGCGCCAGCAGCCTGCAGGGACAGATTAATGAAAAACTGTTTTTT.

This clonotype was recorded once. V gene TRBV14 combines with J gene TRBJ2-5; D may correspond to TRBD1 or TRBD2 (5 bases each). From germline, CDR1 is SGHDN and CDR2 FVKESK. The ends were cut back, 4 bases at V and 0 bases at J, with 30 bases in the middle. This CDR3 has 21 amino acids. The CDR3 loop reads CASSPPRLPGTQPSYQETQYF. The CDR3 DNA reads TGTGCCAGCAGCCCACCCAGACTCCCCGGGACCCAGCCTTCGTACCAAGAGACCCAGTACTTC.

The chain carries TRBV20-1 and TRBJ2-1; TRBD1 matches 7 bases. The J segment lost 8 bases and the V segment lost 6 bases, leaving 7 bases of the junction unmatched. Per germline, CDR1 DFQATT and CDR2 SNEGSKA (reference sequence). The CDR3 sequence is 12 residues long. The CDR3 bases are TGCAGTGCACGGGACAGCTTTCATGAGCAGTTCTTC. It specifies CSARDSFHEQFF.

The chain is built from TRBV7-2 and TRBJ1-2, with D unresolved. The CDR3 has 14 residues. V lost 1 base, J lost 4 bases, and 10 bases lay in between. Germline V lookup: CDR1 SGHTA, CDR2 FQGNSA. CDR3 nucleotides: TGTGCCAGCAGCTTAGGAGGTCACGCCTATGGCTACACCTTC. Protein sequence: CASSLGGHAYGYTF.

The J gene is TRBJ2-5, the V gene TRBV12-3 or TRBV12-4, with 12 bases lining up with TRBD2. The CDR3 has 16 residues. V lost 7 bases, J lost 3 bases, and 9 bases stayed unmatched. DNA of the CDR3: TGTGCCAGCACCATTATTAGGACTAGCGGGGAAGAGACCCAGTACTTC. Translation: CASTIIRTSGEETQYF.

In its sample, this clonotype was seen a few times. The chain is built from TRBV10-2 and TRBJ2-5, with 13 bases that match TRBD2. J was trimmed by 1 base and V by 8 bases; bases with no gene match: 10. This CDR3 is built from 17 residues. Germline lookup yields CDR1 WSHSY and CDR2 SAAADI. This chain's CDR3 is CASRRVGTSGIQETQYF. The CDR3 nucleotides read TGCGCCAGCCGAAGGGTCGGGACTAGCGGGATCCAAGAGACCCAGTACTTC.

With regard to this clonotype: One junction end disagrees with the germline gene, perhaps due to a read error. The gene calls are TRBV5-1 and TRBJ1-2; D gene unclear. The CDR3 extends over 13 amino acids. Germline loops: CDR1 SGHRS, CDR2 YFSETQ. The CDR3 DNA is TGCGCCAGCAGCCGTGACGGAATCTATGGCTGCACCTTC. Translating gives CASSRDGIYGCTF.

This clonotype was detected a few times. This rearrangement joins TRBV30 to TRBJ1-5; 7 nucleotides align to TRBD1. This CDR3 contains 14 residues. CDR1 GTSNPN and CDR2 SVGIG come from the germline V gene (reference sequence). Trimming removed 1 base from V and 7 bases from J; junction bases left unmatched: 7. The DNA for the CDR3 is TGTGCCTGGAGTGCCCGACAGGGTGGACAGCCCCAGCATTTT. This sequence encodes CAWSARQGGQPQHF. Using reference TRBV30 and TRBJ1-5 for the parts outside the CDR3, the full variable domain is SQTIHQWPATLVQPVGSPLSLECTVEGTSNPNLYWYRQAAGRGLQLLFYSVGIGQISSEVPQNLSASRPQDRQFILSSKKLLLSDSGFYLCAWSARQGGQPQHFGDGTRLSIL.